This T cell receptor beta chain came from a study of OX40 agonist ivuxolimab in advanced cancers. In the study overall: Head and neck, renal cell, melanoma or hepatocellular carcinoma were the cancers that dose-escalation patients had. Two cutaneous melanoma patients and one hepatocellular carcinoma patient, three in all, had partial responses. The dose-escalation cohort was over 65% male, with a mean age of about 56 years, ranging about 23 to 90.

Findings and caveats of the study: Determination of antigen specificity was not performed for the expanded peripheral T cells.

CDR3 length: 14 amino acids. The V and J ends lost 6 bases and 0 bases respectively, with 8 bases between them. CDR1 MNHEY and CDR2 SMNVEV come from the germline V gene (reference sequence). Profiling relied on immunoSEQ multiplex PCR, and the TCRdb table lists in-frame clones only, not all of them. The sample has roughly 65,000 clones; 65% to 80% are singletons. In this sample, this clone turned up once. Antigen specificity is unknown. The gene calls are TRBV27 and TRBJ1-4, with D hard to call. This TCR derives from an adult with an advanced solid tumor such as melanoma, head and neck, liver or kidney cancer. The material was CD4+ or CD8+ T cells sorted from blood, obtained in a trial of the OX40 agonist ivuxolimab. The CDR3: CASRRASTNEKLFF. In DNA form, the CDR3 reads TGTGCCAGCAGACGGGCTTCAACTAATGAAAAACTGTTTTTT.